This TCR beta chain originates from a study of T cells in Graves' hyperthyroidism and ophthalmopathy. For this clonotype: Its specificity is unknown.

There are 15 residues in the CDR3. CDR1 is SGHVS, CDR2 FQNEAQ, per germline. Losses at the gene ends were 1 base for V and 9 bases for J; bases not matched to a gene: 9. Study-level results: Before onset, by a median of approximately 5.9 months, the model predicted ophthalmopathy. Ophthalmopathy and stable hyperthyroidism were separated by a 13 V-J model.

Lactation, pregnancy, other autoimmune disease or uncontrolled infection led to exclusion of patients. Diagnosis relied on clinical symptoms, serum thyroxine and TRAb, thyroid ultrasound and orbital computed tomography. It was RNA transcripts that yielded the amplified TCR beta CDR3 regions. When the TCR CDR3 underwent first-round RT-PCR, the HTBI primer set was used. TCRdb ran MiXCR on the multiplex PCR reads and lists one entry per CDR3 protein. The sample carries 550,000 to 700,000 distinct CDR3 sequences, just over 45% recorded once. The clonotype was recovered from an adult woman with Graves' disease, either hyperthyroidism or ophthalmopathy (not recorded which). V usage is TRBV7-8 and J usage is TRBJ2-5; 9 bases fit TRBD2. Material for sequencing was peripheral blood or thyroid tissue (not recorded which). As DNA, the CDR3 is TGTGCCAGCAGCTTAGGACTAGCGGTCCTTTTCCCCCAGTACTTC. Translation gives CASSLGLAVLFPQYF. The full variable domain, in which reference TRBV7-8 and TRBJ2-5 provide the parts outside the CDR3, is GAGVSQSPRYKVAKRGQDVALRCDPISGHVSLFWYQQALGQGPEFLTYFQNEAQLDKSGLPSDRFFAERPEGSVSTLKIQRTQQEDSAVYLCASSLGLAVLFPQYFGPGTRLLVL.